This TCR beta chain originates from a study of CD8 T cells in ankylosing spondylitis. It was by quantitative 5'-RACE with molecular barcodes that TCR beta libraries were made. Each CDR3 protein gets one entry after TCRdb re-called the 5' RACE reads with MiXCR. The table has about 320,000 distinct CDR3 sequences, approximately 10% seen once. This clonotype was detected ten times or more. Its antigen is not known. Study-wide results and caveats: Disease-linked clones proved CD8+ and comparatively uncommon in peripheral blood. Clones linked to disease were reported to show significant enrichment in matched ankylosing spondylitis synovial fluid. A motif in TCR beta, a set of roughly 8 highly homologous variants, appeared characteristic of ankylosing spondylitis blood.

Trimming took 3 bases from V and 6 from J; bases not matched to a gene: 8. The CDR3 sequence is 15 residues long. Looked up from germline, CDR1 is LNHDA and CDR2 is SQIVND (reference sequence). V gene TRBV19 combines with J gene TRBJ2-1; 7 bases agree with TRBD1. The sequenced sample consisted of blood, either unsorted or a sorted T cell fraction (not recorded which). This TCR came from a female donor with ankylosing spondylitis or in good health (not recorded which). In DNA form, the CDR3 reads TGTGCCAGTAGTATCCGACAGGGTGGGGTCAATGAGCAGTTCTTC. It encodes CASSIRQGGVNEQFF.